This T cell receptor (beta chain) was recovered during a study of blood T cell repertoires in COVID-19. With 3 bases clipped from V and 6 bases from J, the junction kept 6 bases outside the gene matches. The CDR3 totals 13 residues. The germline V gene encodes CDR1 SGHKS and CDR2 YYEKEE (reference sequence). The data were produced by immunoSEQ multiplex PCR, yet TCRdb's version contains in-frame clones alone and is incomplete. The data show about 300,000 clones, roughly 86% seen once. Seattle cases were enrolled at active infection and followed longitudinally. V and J are TRBV5-5 and TRBJ2-7; TRBD1 agrees at 7 bases. Sequenced material: peripheral blood. The clonotype was recovered from a woman in her 30s with COVID-19, enrolled during active disease. As DNA, the CDR3 is TGTGCCAGCAGCTCGGAAACAGGGGTCGAGCAGTACGTC. It translates to CASSSETGVEQYV.